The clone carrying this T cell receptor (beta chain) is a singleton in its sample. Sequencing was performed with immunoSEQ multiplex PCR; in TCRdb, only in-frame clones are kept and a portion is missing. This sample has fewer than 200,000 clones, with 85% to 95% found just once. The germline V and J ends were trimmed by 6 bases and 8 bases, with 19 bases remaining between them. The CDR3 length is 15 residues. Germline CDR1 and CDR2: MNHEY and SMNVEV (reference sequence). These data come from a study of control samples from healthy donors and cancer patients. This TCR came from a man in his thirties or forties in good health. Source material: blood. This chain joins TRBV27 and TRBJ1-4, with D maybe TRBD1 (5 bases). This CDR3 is CASSPLWGLREKLFF. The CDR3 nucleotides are TGTGCCAGCAGCCCGCTTTGGGGGTTACGGGAAAAACTGTTTTTT. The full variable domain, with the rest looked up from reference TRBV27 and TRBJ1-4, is EAQVTQNPRYLITVTGKKLTVTCSQNMNHEYMSWYRQDPGLGLRQIYYSMNVEVTDKGDVPEGYKVSRKEKRNFPLILESPSPNQTSLYFCASSPLWGLREKLFFGSGTQLSVL.